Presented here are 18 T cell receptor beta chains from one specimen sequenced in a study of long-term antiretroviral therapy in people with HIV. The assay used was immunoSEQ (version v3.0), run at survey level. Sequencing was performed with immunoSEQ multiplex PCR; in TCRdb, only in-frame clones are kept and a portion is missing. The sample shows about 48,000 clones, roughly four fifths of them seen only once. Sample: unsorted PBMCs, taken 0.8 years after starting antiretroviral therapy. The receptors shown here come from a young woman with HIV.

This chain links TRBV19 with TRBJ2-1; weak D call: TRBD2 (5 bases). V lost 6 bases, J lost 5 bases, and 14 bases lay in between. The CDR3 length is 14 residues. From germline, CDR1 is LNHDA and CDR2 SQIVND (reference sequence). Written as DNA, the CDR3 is TGTGCCAGTAGCGGGCTTTTGAGGGACAATGAGCAGTTCTTC. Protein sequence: CASSGLLRDNEQFF.

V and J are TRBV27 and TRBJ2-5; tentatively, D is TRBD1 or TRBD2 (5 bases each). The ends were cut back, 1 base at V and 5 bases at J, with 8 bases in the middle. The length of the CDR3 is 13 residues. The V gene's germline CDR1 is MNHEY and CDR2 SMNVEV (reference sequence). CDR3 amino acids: CASSLFRDETQYF. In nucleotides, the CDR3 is TGTGCCAGCAGTTTATTTAGGGACGAGACCCAGTACTTC.

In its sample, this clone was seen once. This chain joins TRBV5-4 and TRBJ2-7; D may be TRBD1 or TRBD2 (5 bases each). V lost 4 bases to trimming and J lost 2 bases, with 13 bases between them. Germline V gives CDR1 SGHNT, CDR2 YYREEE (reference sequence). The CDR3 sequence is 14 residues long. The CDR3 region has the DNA TGTGCCAGCAGCCCGGAAAGGGGACCCTACGAGCAGTACTTC. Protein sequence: CASSPERGPYEQYF.

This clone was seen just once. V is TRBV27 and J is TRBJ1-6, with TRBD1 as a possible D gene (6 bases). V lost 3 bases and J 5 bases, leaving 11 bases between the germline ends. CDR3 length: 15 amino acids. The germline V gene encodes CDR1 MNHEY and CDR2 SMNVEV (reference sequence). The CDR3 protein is CASSFSRTDNSPLHF. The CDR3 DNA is TGTGCCAGCAGTTTTTCTAGGACAGATAATTCACCCCTCCACTTT.

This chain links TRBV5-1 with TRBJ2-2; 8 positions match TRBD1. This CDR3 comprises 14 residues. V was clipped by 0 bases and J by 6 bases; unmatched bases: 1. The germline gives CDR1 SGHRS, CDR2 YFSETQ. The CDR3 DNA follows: TGCGCCAGCAGCTTGGCGACAGGGGCCGGGGAGCTGTTTTTT. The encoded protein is CASSLATGAGELFF.

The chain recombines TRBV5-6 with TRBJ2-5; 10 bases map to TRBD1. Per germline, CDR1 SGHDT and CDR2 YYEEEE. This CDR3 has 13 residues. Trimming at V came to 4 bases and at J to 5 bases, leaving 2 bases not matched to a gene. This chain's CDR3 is CASSTDRGETQYF. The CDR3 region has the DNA TGTGCCAGCAGCACGGACAGGGGGGAGACCCAGTACTTC.

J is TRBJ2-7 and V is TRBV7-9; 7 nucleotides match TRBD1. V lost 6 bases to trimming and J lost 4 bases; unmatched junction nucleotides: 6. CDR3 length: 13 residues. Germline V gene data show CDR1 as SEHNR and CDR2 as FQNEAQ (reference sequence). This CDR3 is CASSSGQYYEQYF. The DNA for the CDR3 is TGTGCCAGCAGTTCGGGACAGTATTACGAGCAGTACTTC.

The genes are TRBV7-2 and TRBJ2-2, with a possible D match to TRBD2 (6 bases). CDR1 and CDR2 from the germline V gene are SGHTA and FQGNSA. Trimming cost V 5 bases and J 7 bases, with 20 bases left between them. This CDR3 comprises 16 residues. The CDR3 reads CASSPALGRPGGELFF. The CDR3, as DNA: TGTGCCAGCAGCCCGGCCCTGGGGAGGCCGGGCGGGGAGCTGTTTTTT.

In nucleotides, the CDR3 is TGCGCCAGCAGCTTGGACAGAACCCTCACAGATACGCAGTATTTT. Residues: CASSLDRTLTDTQYF. The rearrangement uses TRBV5-1 and TRBJ2-3; D is unresolved. The ends were cut back, 0 bases at V and 2 bases at J, with 10 bases in the middle. Per the germline V gene, CDR1 is SGHRS and CDR2 is YFSETQ. This CDR3 is 15 amino acids long.

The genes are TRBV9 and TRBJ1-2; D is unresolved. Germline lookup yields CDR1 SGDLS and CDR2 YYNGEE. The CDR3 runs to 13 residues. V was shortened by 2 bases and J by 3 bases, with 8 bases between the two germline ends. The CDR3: CASSVARDYGYTF. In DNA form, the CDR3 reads TGTGCCAGCAGCGTTGCGAGGGACTATGGCTACACCTTC.

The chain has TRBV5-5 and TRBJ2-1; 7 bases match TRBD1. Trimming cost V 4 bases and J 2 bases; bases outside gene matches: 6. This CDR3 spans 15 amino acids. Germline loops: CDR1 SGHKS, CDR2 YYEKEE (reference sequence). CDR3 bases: TGTGCCAGCAGCCCGTACAGGGGAACCTACAATGAGCAGTTCTTC. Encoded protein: CASSPYRGTYNEQFF. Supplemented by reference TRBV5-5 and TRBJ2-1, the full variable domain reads DAGVTQSPTHLIKTRGQQVTLRCSPISGHKSVSWYQQVLGQGPQFIFQYYEKEERGRGNFPDRFSARQFPNYSSELNVNALLLGDSALYLCASSPYRGTYNEQFFGPGTRLTVL.

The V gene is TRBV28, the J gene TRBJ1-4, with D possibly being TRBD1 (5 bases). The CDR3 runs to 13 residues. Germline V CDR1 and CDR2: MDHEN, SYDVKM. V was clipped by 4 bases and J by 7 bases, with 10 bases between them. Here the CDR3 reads CASSWSGIEKLFF. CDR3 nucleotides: TGTGCCAGCAGTTGGTCAGGGATTGAAAAACTGTTTTTT.

In nucleotides, the CDR3 is TGTGCCAGCAGCTTAGAAGGAACTAGCACAGATACGCAGTATTTT. Encoded protein: CASSLEGTSTDTQYF. The chain is built from TRBV11-3 and TRBJ2-3; the D is unclear. This CDR3 spans 15 amino acids. The germline V gene has CDR1 SGHNT and CDR2 YENEEA. V was cut by 0 bases and J by 0 bases, with 7 bases left in between.

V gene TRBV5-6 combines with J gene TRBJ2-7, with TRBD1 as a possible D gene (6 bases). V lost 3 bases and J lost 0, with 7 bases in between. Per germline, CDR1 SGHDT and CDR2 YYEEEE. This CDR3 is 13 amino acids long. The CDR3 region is CASSSGVSYEQYF. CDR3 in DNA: TGTGCCAGCAGCTCAGGGGTCTCCTACGAGCAGTACTTC.

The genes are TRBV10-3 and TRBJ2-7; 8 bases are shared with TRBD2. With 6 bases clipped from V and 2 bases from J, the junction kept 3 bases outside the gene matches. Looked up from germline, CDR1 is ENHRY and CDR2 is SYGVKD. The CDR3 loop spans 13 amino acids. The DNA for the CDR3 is TGTGCCATCAGACGGGAGGGCCCCTACGAGCAGTACTTC. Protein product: CAIRREGPYEQYF.

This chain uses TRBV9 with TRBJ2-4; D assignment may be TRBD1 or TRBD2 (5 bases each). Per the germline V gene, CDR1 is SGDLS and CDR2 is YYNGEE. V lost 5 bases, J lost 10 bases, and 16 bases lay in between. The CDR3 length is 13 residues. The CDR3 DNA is TGTGCCAGCAGTCCCTTAGAGGGGTATATTCAGTACTTC. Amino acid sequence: CASSPLEGYIQYF. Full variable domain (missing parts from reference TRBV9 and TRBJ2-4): DSGVTQTPKHLITATGQRVTLRCSPRSGDLSVYWYQQSLDQGLQFLIQYYNGEERAKGNILERFSAQQFPDLHSELNLSSLELGDSALYFCASSPLEGYIQYFGAGTRLSVL.

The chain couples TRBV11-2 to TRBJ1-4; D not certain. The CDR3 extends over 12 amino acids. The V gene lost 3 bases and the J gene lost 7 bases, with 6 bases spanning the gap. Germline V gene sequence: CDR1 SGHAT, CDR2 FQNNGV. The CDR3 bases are TGTGCCAGCAGCTTTAGAGGTGAAAAACTGTTTTTT. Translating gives CASSFRGEKLFF.

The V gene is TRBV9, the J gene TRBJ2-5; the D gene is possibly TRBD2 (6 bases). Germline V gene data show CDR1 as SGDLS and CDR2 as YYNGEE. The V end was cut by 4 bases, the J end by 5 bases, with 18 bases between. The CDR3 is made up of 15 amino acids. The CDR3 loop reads CASSRPGTGAETQYF. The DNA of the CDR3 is TGTGCCAGCAGCCGACCTGGGACGGGAGCTGAGACCCAGTACTTC.